This T cell receptor beta chain emerged from a study of OX40 agonist ivuxolimab in advanced cancers. Across the study: Patients received ivuxolimab, an agonistic anti-OX40 (CD134) antibody. The group had a mean age of about 64 years, ranged from about 23 to 85, and was 75% to 85% male. Regarding the study as a whole: Still undetermined is the antigen specificity of the expanded peripheral T cells. Individuals who were partial responders at 0.1-3.0 mg/kg had clonal expansion that ranked among the lowest.

To note about this clone: Its antigen is still unknown.

Assay used: immunoSEQ multiplex PCR; TCRdb lists only in-frame clones, some missing. The sample consists of about 52,000 clones, 85% to 95% of them appearing once. The sample was CD4+ or CD8+ T cells sorted from blood, taken in a trial of the OX40 agonist ivuxolimab. This receptor was identified in an adult with an advanced solid tumor such as melanoma, head and neck, liver or kidney cancer.

CDR3 in amino acids: CASSRGESPWDEQFF. The CDR3 DNA sequence: TGTGCCAGCAGCCGGGGGGAGTCACCTTGGGATGAGCAGTTCTTC. This sequence joins TRBV4-2 and TRBJ2-1; TRBD2 is a possible D gene (6 bases). Trimming shortened V by 4 bases and J by 8 bases, and 18 bases separated the two germline ends. The length of the CDR3 is 15 residues. Germline V lookup: CDR1 LGHNA, CDR2 YNFKEQ.